The T cell receptor beta chain described here comes from a study of shared T cell receptors in the human thymus. Sequencing used immunoSEQ multiplex PCR; TCRdb keeps in-frame clones, though not all of them. The sample yields about 730,000 clones, approximately 85% seen once. This sample was shared with a second study, whose subject was human thymus T cells. Turning to that study: Resections from corrective heart surgery provided thymus tissue. Repertoires sampled from thymus and blood appeared biased in V and J gene usage. Unrelated individuals were reported by related research to share highly overlapping thymic repertoires.

The sample consisted of thymocytes. The source of this sequence is a girl less than two years old with a congenital heart defect.

The DNA for the CDR3 is TGTGCCAGCACCCCCGAAATGTCATCGGACAGTAGCAATGAAGCTTTCTTT. This encodes CASTPEMSSDSSNEAFF. The chain uses TRBV27 and TRBJ1-1, with a possible D match to TRBD1 (6 bases). V was clipped by 7 bases and J by 7 bases, with 28 bases between them. From germline, CDR1 is MNHEY and CDR2 SMNVEV (reference sequence). The CDR3 is 17 residues long.